Presented here are 20 T cell receptor beta chains from one specimen sequenced in a study of cytomegalovirus exposure and HLA in healthy donors. The study ran its PCR with 60 Vbeta and 13 Jbeta primers. TCRdb keeps only in-frame clones here, not all; method: immunoSEQ multiplex PCR. The table has 200,000 or so clones, about 79% seen once. The specimen sequenced was PBMCs. All receptors derive from a boy aged 2 to 9 in good health and CMV-seronegative.

The CDR3 sequence is CATSPSGVRGYTF. The CDR3 nucleotides read TGCGCCACTTCACCGTCAGGGGTAAGGGGCTACACCTTC. The chain uses TRBV10-1 and TRBJ1-2; weak D call: TRBD1 (6 bases). V was shortened by 10 bases and J by 8 bases, with 20 bases between the two germline ends. Germline CDR1 reads WNHNN; CDR2 reads SYGVQD (reference sequence). The CDR3 runs to 13 residues.

The CDR3 sequence: CASSLNGNYEQYF. The CDR3 DNA is TGTGCCAGCAGCTTAAACGGGAACTACGAGCAGTACTTC. The chain uses TRBV7-2 and TRBJ2-7, with a tentative D call TRBD2 (5 bases). The V gene's germline CDR1 is SGHTA and CDR2 FQGNSA. This CDR3 comprises 13 residues. The V gene lost 2 bases and the J gene lost 3 bases, with 8 bases spanning the gap.

V and J are TRBV2 and TRBJ1-1; weak D call: TRBD1 (6 bases). The CDR3 covers 14 residues. Germline V lookup: CDR1 SNHLY, CDR2 FYNNEI. V was shortened by 11 bases and J by 2 bases, with 18 bases between the two germline ends. CDR3 bases: TGTGCCGGACACAGGGCTAGCATAAACACTGAAGCTTTCTTT. Its translation is CAGHRASINTEAFF.

This CDR3 reads CASSLSESYEQYF. The CDR3 nucleotides are TGTGCCAGCAGTTTGTCAGAAAGCTACGAGCAGTACTTC. The rearrangement links TRBV27 to TRBJ2-7; D is uncertain. The CDR3 has 13 residues. CDR1 MNHEY and CDR2 SMNVEV come from the germline V gene (reference sequence). V lost 3 bases, J lost 3 bases, and 9 bases lay in between.

This rearrangement joins TRBV9 to TRBJ1-4, with D perhaps matching TRBD1 (6 bases). V lost 4 bases, J lost 8 bases, and 21 bases lay in between. The length of the CDR3 is 16 residues. The V gene's germline CDR1 is SGDLS and CDR2 YYNGEE. CDR3 DNA sequence: TGTGCCAGCAGCCAAGGTACGAAGGACAGTTACGAAAAACTGTTTTTT. Protein sequence: CASSQGTKDSYEKLFF.

V usage is TRBV5-4 and J usage is TRBJ2-3; TRBD2 matches at 7 bases. The germline V gene encodes CDR1 SGHNT and CDR2 YYREEE (reference sequence). The CDR3 runs 16 residues. V dropped 1 base and J dropped 4; count of bases not matched to a gene: 9. The CDR3 nucleotides are TGTGCCAGCAGCTTGAGAGCGGGGTCAGGTTCAGATACGCAGTATTTT. Encoded protein: CASSLRAGSGSDTQYF.

CDR3 coding DNA: TGTGCCACCCTGGGACTAGCGGGGGACAATGAGCAGTTCTTC. It yields the protein CATLGLAGDNEQFF. V usage is TRBV27 and J usage is TRBJ2-1; 14 nucleotides line up with TRBD2. Germline trimming cut 10 bases from V and 5 bases from J; bases unmatched to any gene: 4. Germline V gene data show CDR1 as MNHEY and CDR2 as SMNVEV (reference sequence). The CDR3 is made up of 14 amino acids.

The CDR3, as DNA: TGTGCCAGCAGCTTAGATGGGGGGGGCACAGATACGCAGTATTTT. Its protein is CASSLDGGGTDTQYF. The chain joins TRBV7-2 to TRBJ2-3; 7 bases fit TRBD2. Germline CDR1 is SGHTA and CDR2 is FQGNSA. J lost 1 base, V lost 1 base, and 2 bases had no gene match. The CDR3 loop spans 15 amino acids.

This chain uses TRBV27 with TRBJ1-2; 10 nucleotides line up with TRBD1. V was clipped by 6 bases and J by 6 bases; unmatched bases: 13. The CDR3 runs 16 residues. Germline V gene sequence: CDR1 MNHEY, CDR2 SMNVEV (reference sequence). CDR3 protein: CASRPGQGTFFHGYTF. The CDR3 coding sequence is TGTGCCAGCAGGCCGGGACAGGGGACTTTTTTCCATGGCTACACCTTC.

V usage is TRBV15 and J usage is TRBJ1-1; possible D gene TRBD1, 6 bases. Germline assignment: CDR1 LNHNV and CDR2 YYDKDF (reference sequence). Trimming stripped 2 bases from V and 0 bases from J, with 10 bases between. This CDR3 comprises 15 residues. The CDR3 is CATSRRQVMNTEAFF. The CDR3 region has the DNA TGTGCCACCAGCAGAAGACAGGTTATGAACACTGAAGCTTTCTTT.

The rearrangement uses TRBV4-1 and TRBJ2-2; 11 bases map to TRBD1. The CDR3 spans 16 residues. The J segment lost 6 bases and the V segment lost 1 base, leaving 4 bases of the junction unmatched. Germline CDR1 reads MGHRA; CDR2 reads YSYEKL. The CDR3 loop reads CASSQVSDRGPGELFF. DNA of the CDR3: TGCGCCAGCAGCCAAGTATCGGACAGGGGGCCCGGGGAGCTGTTTTTT.

This rearrangement joins TRBV19 to TRBJ2-1; TRBD1 matches at 8 bases. The germline CDR1 and CDR2 sequences are LNHDA and SQIVND (reference sequence). The V segment lost 4 bases and the J segment 8 bases; nucleotides outside the gene matches: 10. The CDR3 is 15 amino acids. CDR3 region: CASSTAGQGAYEQFF. The CDR3 bases are TGTGCCAGTAGTACGGCGGGGCAGGGGGCCTATGAGCAGTTCTTC.

J is TRBJ2-3 and V is TRBV27; possible D gene TRBD1, 6 bases. Trimming pared 4 bases from V and 3 bases from J, leaving 14 bases between. Germline loops: CDR1 MNHEY, CDR2 SMNVEV (reference sequence). CDR3 length: 15 amino acids. The CDR3 reads CASSWNRVLTDTQYF. CDR3 DNA: TGTGCCAGCAGTTGGAACAGGGTTCTGACAGATACGCAGTATTTT.

CDR3 sequence: CASSLSIPGGAMNTEAFF. The CDR3 DNA reads as TGTGCCAGCAGTTTATCGATCCCGGGGGGGGCTATGAACACTGAAGCTTTCTTT. This chain joins TRBV27 and TRBJ1-1, with a tentative D call TRBD1 (6 bases). CDR1 and CDR2 (germline): MNHEY, SMNVEV (reference sequence). V was shortened by 0 bases and J by 0 bases, with 17 bases between the two germline ends. The CDR3 totals 18 residues.

The chain is built from TRBV7-9 and TRBJ1-2; D is uncertain. Germline V gives CDR1 SEHNR, CDR2 FQNEAQ (reference sequence). The ends were cut back, 5 bases at V and 5 bases at J, with 12 bases in the middle. The CDR3 contains 13 residues. The CDR3 DNA reads TGTGCCAGCAGCGCGGACGGGAAGTATGGCTACACCTTC. This encodes CASSADGKYGYTF.

J is TRBJ2-2 and V is TRBV10-3; D unresolved. CDR1 and CDR2 (germline): ENHRY, SYGVKD. V was trimmed by 5 bases and J by 1 base, leaving 14 bases between them. This CDR3 has 16 amino acids. This chain's CDR3 is CAISPTRTQNTGELFF. In DNA form, the CDR3 reads TGTGCCATCAGTCCAACTCGCACCCAGAACACCGGGGAGCTGTTTTTT.

The rearrangement joins TRBV2 to TRBJ2-3, with D maybe TRBD2 (6 bases). The ends were cut back, 1 base at V and 1 base at J, with 9 bases in the middle. The CDR3 consists of 15 residues. The germline V gene has CDR1 SNHLY and CDR2 FYNNEI. The CDR3 reads CASSEGGIGTDTQYF. CDR3 coding DNA: TGTGCCAGCAGTGAAGGCGGGATAGGCACAGATACGCAGTATTTT.

V is TRBV19 and J is TRBJ2-4, with D unresolved. Trimming took 2 bases from V and 1 from J, leaving 15 bases between them. The CDR3 totals 17 residues. Germline loops: CDR1 LNHDA, CDR2 SQIVND (reference sequence). CDR3 in amino acids: CASSISIDRRAKNIQYF. The CDR3 coding sequence is TGTGCCAGTAGTATAAGTATCGACCGCAGGGCCAAAAACATTCAGTACTTC.

The V gene is TRBV5-1, the J gene TRBJ2-5; D is possibly TRBD1 (5 bases). V dropped 4 bases and J dropped 3 bases, with 16 bases sitting between them. This CDR3 is 15 amino acids long. Germline CDR1 is SGHRS and CDR2 is YFSETQ. The CDR3 protein is CASSPLFRVEETQYF. CDR3 nucleotide sequence: TGCGCCAGCAGCCCGTTATTCAGGGTCGAAGAGACCCAGTACTTC.

The chain recombines TRBV5-1 with TRBJ2-6, with D perhaps TRBD1 (5 bases). The length of the CDR3 is 16 residues. Deletions cut 0 bases from V and 2 bases from J, with 9 bases between. The germline CDR1 and CDR2 sequences are SGHRS and YFSETQ. The CDR3 loop is CASSLGTLPGANVLTF. The CDR3 DNA follows: TGCGCCAGCAGCTTGGGGACACTACCTGGGGCCAACGTCCTGACTTTC. The entire variable domain, with the rest obtained from reference TRBV5-1 and TRBJ2-6, is as follows: KAGVTQTPRYLIKTRGQQVTLSCSPISGHRSVSWYQQTPGQGLQFLFEYFSETQRNKGNFPGRFSGRQFSNSRSEMNVSTLELGDSALYLCASSLGTLPGANVLTFGAGSRLTVL.